This T cell receptor (beta chain) was captured in a study of prognosis after radiotherapy for stage I lung cancer. The wider study: No patient was treated with concurrent therapy while undergoing stereotactic body radiotherapy. Several patients developed post-radiotherapy distant metastases at median around seven months; over 14 had no significant progression. Overall study findings and caveats: It was in patients who developed distant metastases that Shannon entropy after stereotactic body radiation therapy was lower.

CDR1 and CDR2 (germline): SEHNR, FQNEAQ (reference sequence). The CDR3 runs to 17 residues. This clonotype was seen once. Its matching antigen is unknown. At one end the junction does not follow the germline gene, possibly because of a read error. With two-round multiplex PCR, TCR beta CDR3 sequences were amplified from genomic DNA. Primers specific to each TRBV and TRBJ gene were used in first-round PCR. TCRdb processed the multiplex PCR reads anew with MiXCR; each CDR3 protein has one entry. Here the sample spans around 20,000 distinct CDR3 sequences, around three fifths being singletons. The source material was PBMCs, sampled before or after stereotactic body radiation therapy (not recorded which). This TCR came from a donor older than 45 with non-small cell lung cancer. The chain is built from TRBV7-9 and TRBJ2-2; 7 nucleotides agree with TRBD1. The CDR3 DNA follows: TGTGCCATCAGCTTAGATATGACAGGGCGCGACACCGGGGAGCTGTTTTTT. Amino acid sequence: CAISLDMTGRDTGELFF.